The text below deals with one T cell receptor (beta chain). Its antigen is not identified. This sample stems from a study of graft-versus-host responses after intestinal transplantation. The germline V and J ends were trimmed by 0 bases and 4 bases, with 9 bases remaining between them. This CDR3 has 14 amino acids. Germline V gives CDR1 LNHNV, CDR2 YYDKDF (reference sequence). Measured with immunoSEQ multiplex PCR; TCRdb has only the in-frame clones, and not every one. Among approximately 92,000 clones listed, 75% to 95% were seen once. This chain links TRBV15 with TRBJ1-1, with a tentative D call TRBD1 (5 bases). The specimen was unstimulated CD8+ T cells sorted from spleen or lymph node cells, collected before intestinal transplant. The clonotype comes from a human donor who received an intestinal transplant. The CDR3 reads CATSRDRDVTEAFF. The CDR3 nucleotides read TGTGCCACCAGCAGAGATAGGGACGTCACTGAAGCTTTCTTT.